The 18 T cell receptor beta chains listed next were all sequenced from one sample in a study of cytomegalovirus exposure and HLA in healthy donors. This PCR relied on a set of 60 Vbeta primers and 13 Jbeta primers. Some clones are missing from TCRdb's copy, which holds only in-frame ones; the method was immunoSEQ multiplex PCR. The sample lists roughly 160,000 clones; around 85% were seen once. Sequencing was done on a sample of PBMCs. These receptors were taken from a male donor in good health and CMV-seronegative.

V is TRBV25-1 and J is TRBJ1-2, with TRBD1 as a possible D gene (6 bases). Germline assignment: CDR1 MGHDK and CDR2 SYGVNS. V was pared by 4 bases and J by 7 bases, with 22 bases between. The CDR3 sequence is 16 residues long. CDR3 sequence (DNA): TGTGCCAGCAGTGCCTCGCGGGGGGGCGGAGATCGTGGCTACACCTTC. It yields the protein CASSASRGGGDRGYTF.

V gene TRBV4-1 combines with J gene TRBJ2-7, with TRBD2 as a possible D gene (5 bases). CDR1 is MGHRA, CDR2 YSYEKL, per germline. V gave up 0 bases and J gave up 2 bases, with 17 bases separating them. The CDR3 is made up of 17 amino acids. The CDR3 here is CASSQDIERKAAYEQYF. In DNA form, the CDR3 reads TGCGCCAGCAGCCAAGATATCGAGCGGAAGGCGGCCTACGAGCAGTACTTC.

The CDR3 region is CSVVRGGGRENEQFF. The DNA of the CDR3 is TGCAGCGTAGTAAGAGGGGGGGGGCGCGAGAATGAGCAGTTCTTC. The chain combines TRBV29-1 with TRBJ2-1, with D possibly matching TRBD2 (7 bases). The CDR3 has 15 amino acids. Deletions cut 6 bases from V and 7 bases from J, with 22 bases between. Germline CDR1 reads SQVTM; CDR2 reads ANQGSEA.

The rearrangement joins TRBV5-4 to TRBJ2-5; no clear D. This CDR3 is 16 amino acids long. Per germline, CDR1 SGHNT and CDR2 YYREEE (reference sequence). V was trimmed by 2 bases and J by 2 bases, leaving 16 bases between them. Written as DNA, the CDR3 is TGTGCCAGCAGCTTCTCTTACAGCACCTCACAAGAGACCCAGTACTTC. This encodes CASSFSYSTSQETQYF.

The table lists this clone with a count of one. The rearrangement uses TRBV5-5 and TRBJ1-2; D is perhaps TRBD1 (5 bases). Deletions cut 4 bases from V and 7 bases from J, with 14 bases between. Germline V gene sequence: CDR1 SGHKS, CDR2 YYEKEE (reference sequence). The CDR3 consists of 13 residues. DNA of the CDR3: TGTGCCAGCAGCCAGACGGCCAGGGTTGGCTACACCTTC. This sequence encodes CASSQTARVGYTF.

The genes are TRBV2 and TRBJ2-7; 8 bases fit TRBD2. Per the germline V gene, CDR1 is SNHLY and CDR2 is FYNNEI. The trim removed 3 bases at V and 1 base at J, leaving 11 bases unmatched. This CDR3 has 17 residues. The CDR3 nucleotides read TGTGCCAGCAGTGAGGTTCCCCCGGGACTAGGGTCCTACGAGCAGTACTTC. This encodes CASSEVPPGLGSYEQYF.

The chain carries TRBV6-6 and TRBJ1-5; D is ambiguous. The CDR3 spans 13 residues. Germline V gene lookup returns CDR1 MNHNY and CDR2 SVGAGI (reference sequence). V gave up 3 bases and J gave up 0 bases, with 3 bases separating them. CDR3 DNA sequence: TGTGCCAGCAGTTATAGTAGCAATCAGCCCCAGCATTTT. Amino acid sequence: CASSYSSNQPQHF.

This clone was seen once. This chain joins TRBV6-1 and TRBJ2-7; TRBD2 agrees at 8 bases. V dropped 2 bases and J dropped 3; count of bases not matched to a gene: 6. The CDR3 is 15 amino acids. Germline CDR1 is MNHNS and CDR2 is SASEGT. CDR3 loop: CASSESGGGSYEQYF. The CDR3 region has the DNA TGTGCCAGCAGTGAAAGCGGGGGTGGGAGCTACGAGCAGTACTTC.

The V call is TRBV7-2, the J call TRBJ1-2; no reliable D call. In germline, CDR1 is SGHTA, CDR2 FQGNSA. CDR3 size: 14 residues. Trimming took 1 base from V and 3 from J, leaving 9 bases between them. The CDR3 loop is CASSLVATDYGYTF. CDR3 nucleotides: TGTGCCAGCAGCTTAGTAGCGACGGACTATGGCTACACCTTC.

The rearrangement uses TRBV27 and TRBJ1-3, with TRBD1 matching over 8 bases. The CDR3 is 16 residues long. J gave up 3 bases and V 5 bases, and 9 bases lay outside the gene matches. The germline V gene has CDR1 MNHEY and CDR2 SMNVEV (reference sequence). This CDR3 is CASSPGQGGFGNTIYF. The CDR3 DNA is TGTGCCAGCAGTCCCGGACAGGGAGGGTTTGGAAACACCATATATTTT.

Only a few counts were recorded for this clone. The rearrangement joins TRBV5-1 to TRBJ2-5; D might be TRBD2 (5 bases). Germline-derived CDR1 and CDR2 are SGHRS and YFSETQ. The V gene lost 6 bases and the J gene lost 5 bases, with 17 bases spanning the gap. CDR3 length equals 14 residues. The CDR3 region has the DNA TGCGCCAGCACCTGGGCTCGGCAGCGGGAGACCCAGTACTTC. It specifies CASTWARQRETQYF. Complete variable domain (other parts from reference TRBV5-1 and TRBJ2-5): KAGVTQTPRYLIKTRGQQVTLSCSPISGHRSVSWYQQTPGQGLQFLFEYFSETQRNKGNFPGRFSGRQFSNSRSEMNVSTLELGDSALYLCASTWARQRETQYFGPGTRLLVL.

The V call is TRBV10-2, the J call TRBJ2-5; 11 bases agree with TRBD1. The CDR3 sequence is 15 residues long. CDR1 WSHSY and CDR2 SAAADI come from the germline V gene. The V and J ends lost 3 bases and 5 bases, in that order; junction bases with no gene match: 5. CDR3 sequence reads: CASSDPGQGEETQYF. In DNA form, the CDR3 reads TGCGCCAGCAGTGACCCGGGACAGGGGGAGGAGACCCAGTACTTC.

The chain is built from TRBV19 and TRBJ1-5; a weak D match, TRBD1 (5 bases). Trimming shortened V by 7 bases and J by 3 bases, and 19 bases separated the two germline ends. CDR1 is LNHDA, CDR2 SQIVND, per germline (reference sequence). The CDR3 extends over 16 amino acids. CDR3 bases: TGTGCCAGTAATGCCCCTGCAGGGCGGTACAATCAGCCCCAGCATTTT. It is translated as CASNAPAGRYNQPQHF.

V gene TRBV4-2 combines with J gene TRBJ1-1; D is undetermined. Trimming left V 1 base short and J 1 base short, with 13 bases between. From germline, CDR1 is LGHNA and CDR2 YNFKEQ. CDR3 length equals 16 residues. The CDR3 is CASSQVGGPKNTEAFF. The CDR3 DNA reads TGTGCCAGCAGCCAAGTAGGAGGTCCAAAGAACACTGAAGCTTTCTTT.

The chain combines TRBV6-6 with TRBJ2-1; 12 bases are shared with TRBD1. This CDR3 is 15 amino acids long. The V gene end was trimmed by 4 bases and the J gene end by 6 bases; junction bases not matched to a gene: 4. Germline lookup yields CDR1 MNHNY and CDR2 SVGAGI (reference sequence). CDR3 loop: CASSFAGQGANEQFF. The CDR3 coding sequence is TGTGCCAGCAGTTTTGCGGGACAGGGGGCCAATGAGCAGTTCTTC.

The chain uses TRBV25-1 and TRBJ1-2, with a tentative D call TRBD1 (6 bases). Germline V gene sequence: CDR1 MGHDK, CDR2 SYGVNS. The CDR3 loop spans 13 amino acids. The V end was cut by 2 bases, the J end by 8 bases, with 12 bases between. CDR3 region: CASSEGGHWGYTF. Written as DNA, the CDR3 is TGTGCCAGCAGTGAAGGGGGACATTGGGGCTACACCTTC.

This clone was seen a few times. The V call is TRBV9, the J call TRBJ2-1; 9 bases are a match to TRBD1. CDR3 length equals 12 residues. Trimming took 7 bases from V and 9 from J; bases not matched to a gene: 5. Germline V gene data show CDR1 as SGDLS and CDR2 as YYNGEE. CDR3 nucleotide sequence: TGTGCCAGCGGGACAGGGAAGAGTGAGCAGTTCTTC. Protein product: CASGTGKSEQFF.

The chain carries TRBV2 and TRBJ2-2, with 8 positions matching TRBD1. The length of the CDR3 is 15 residues. CDR1 and CDR2 (germline): SNHLY, FYNNEI. V was clipped by 6 bases and J by 2 bases; unmatched bases: 5. CDR3 in amino acids: CASRSDRVNTGELFF. DNA for the CDR3: TGTGCCAGCAGATCGGACAGGGTCAACACCGGGGAGCTGTTTTTT. The complete variable domain, with remaining parts taken from reference TRBV2 and TRBJ2-2, reads EPEVTQTPSHQVTQMGQEVILRCVPISNHLYFYWYRQILGQKVEFLVSFYNNEISEKSEIFDDQFSVERPDGSNFTLKIRSTKLEDSAMYFCASRSDRVNTGELFFGEGSRLTVL.